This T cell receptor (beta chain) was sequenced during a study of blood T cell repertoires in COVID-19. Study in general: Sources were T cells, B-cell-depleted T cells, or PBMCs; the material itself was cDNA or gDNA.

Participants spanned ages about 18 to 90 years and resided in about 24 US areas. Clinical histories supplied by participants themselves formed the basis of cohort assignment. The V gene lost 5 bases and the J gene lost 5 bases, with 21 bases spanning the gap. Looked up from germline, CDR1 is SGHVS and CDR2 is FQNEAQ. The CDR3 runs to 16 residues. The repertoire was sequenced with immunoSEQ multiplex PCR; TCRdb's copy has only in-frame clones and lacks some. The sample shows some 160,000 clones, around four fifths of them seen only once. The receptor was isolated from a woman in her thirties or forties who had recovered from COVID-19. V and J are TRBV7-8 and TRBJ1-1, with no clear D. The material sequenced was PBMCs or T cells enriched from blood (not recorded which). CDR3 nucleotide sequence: TGTGCCAGCAGCCCCCGGGTCCAACCGTTGTCTACTGAAGCTTTCTTT. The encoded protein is CASSPRVQPLSTEAFF. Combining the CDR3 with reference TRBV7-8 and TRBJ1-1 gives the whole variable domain GAGVSQSPRYKVAKRGQDVALRCDPISGHVSLFWYQQALGQGPEFLTYFQNEAQLDKSGLPSDRFFAERPEGSVSTLKIQRTQQEDSAVYLCASSPRVQPLSTEAFFGQGTRLTVV.